This T cell receptor beta chain appears in the sequencing data of a study of CD8 T cells in Susac syndrome. The germline V gene has CDR1 LNHDA and CDR2 SQIVND (reference sequence). This CDR3 is built from 13 residues. V lost 2 bases and J lost 6, with 7 bases in between. When the RNA was reverse transcribed, random hexamers were used with an input of roughly 0.45 to 1 ug. TCRdb used MiXCR to reprocess the immunoSEQ multiplex PCR reads, holding one entry per CDR3 protein. The data contain a few hundred thousand distinct CDR3 sequences, about 85% of them seen just once; the ten biggest clones take up around 0.12%.

This receptor was taken from a human donor with multiple sclerosis. The specimen sequenced was CD8+ T cells from PBMCs. The rearrangement links TRBV19 to TRBJ2-2; D remains unclear. The CDR3 protein is CASSIPPAGELFF. Here the CDR3 DNA reads TGTGCCAGTAGTATACCTCCCGCCGGGGAGCTGTTTTTT.